A selection of T cell receptor beta chains follows, all from one sample in a study of T cells in Graves' hyperthyroidism and ophthalmopathy. MiXCR was run by TCRdb on the multiplex PCR reads, yielding one entry per CDR3 protein. The data show 300,000 or so distinct CDR3 sequences, around a sixth seen once. Sequenced sample: blood. The source is a woman aged 45 to 65 with Graves' hyperthyroidism. Both conserved end residues are part of each CDR3. The order of the fields is D gene, J gene, clone size, V gene, CDR3 DNA, CDR3 protein. A D gene is named only where the DNA matches it firmly. A clone size is listed for some rows: how often the clone was seen (once, few, many), or a class if it is expanded.

TRBD2	TRBJ2-3	many	TRBV2	TGTGCCAGCAGCGATCTAGCGGGAGTCTGGGATACGCAGTATTTT	CASSDLAGVWDTQYF
TRBD2	TRBJ2-1	few	TRBV7-3	TGTGCCAGCAGCCAATCCCTGGGGGGGTACAATGAGCAGTTCTTC	CASSQSLGGYNEQFF
-	TRBJ2-5	-	TRBV6-1	TGTGCCACCCGAGGGACCCCGGGGCGACGAGGCTTCCAAGAGACCCAGTACTTC	CATRGTPGRRGFQETQYF
-	TRBJ2-6	many	TRBV11-2	TGTGCCAGCAGCTGGGAGGGGGCGACTGGGGCCAACGTCCTGACTTTC	CASSWEGATGANVLTF
-	TRBJ1-5	many	TRBV12-3/TRBV12-4	TGTGCCACCGGGCAAGGAATCAATCAGCCCCAGCATTTT	CATGQGINQPQHF
-	TRBJ2-7	many	TRBV20-1	TGCAGTGCTAGAGATGCACGGCTCAACGAGCAGTACTTC	CSARDARLNEQYF
TRBD1	TRBJ2-1	-	TRBV5-6	TGTGCCAGCAATTTCGGGACAGGGGCGGTTGAGCAGTTCTTC	CASNFGTGAVEQFF
-	TRBJ2-1	many	TRBV5-1	TGCGCCAGCAGCTTGGGGGACAGCGGGTACAATGAGCAGTTCTTC	CASSLGDSGYNEQFF
TRBD1	TRBJ2-3	-	TRBV5-1	TGCGCCAGCAGCTTGGCGGACAGGGGAAGCACAGATACGCAGTATTTT	CASSLADRGSTDTQYF
TRBD2	TRBJ2-1	few	TRBV19	TGTGCCAGTAGTTCTACCGGACTAGCGGGTGGCGACAATGAGCAGTTCTTC	CASSSTGLAGGDNEQFF
-	TRBJ1-2	many	TRBV7-2	TGTGCCAGCAGCTTAGCGGCAGGGCCATCCAACTATGGCTACACCTTC	CASSLAAGPSNYGYTF
TRBD1	TRBJ1-1	many	TRBV29-1	TGCAGCGCTAAAGAGGGGGCTGGGGACACTGAAGCTTTCTTT	CSAKEGAGDTEAFF
TRBD1	TRBJ1-5	-	TRBV19	TGTGCCAGCGAAAGCACGGACAGGGCCCTCGATCAGCCCCAGCATTTT	CASESTDRALDQPQHF
TRBD2	TRBJ2-7	many	TRBV19	TGTGCCAGTGGCCCGCGGGGGTCGGGCGAGCAGTACTTC	CASGPRGSGEQYF
TRBD2	TRBJ2-5	-	TRBV5-1	TGCGCCAGCAGCTTGGGGGGACTAGAGGGGGAGACCCAGTACTTC	CASSLGGLEGETQYF
TRBD1	TRBJ2-7	many	TRBV5-5	TGTGCCAGCAGCTGGACCCGACAGGGTATCTACGAGCAGTACTTC	CASSWTRQGIYEQYF
TRBD1	TRBJ2-7	-	TRBV5-1	TGCGCCAGCAGCAGGGGACAGTTCGCCGACGAGCAGTACTTC	CASSRGQFADEQYF
TRBD1	TRBJ2-5	-	TRBV6-1	TGTGCCAGCAGTGAAGTCCGGAGACGACAGGGAAAGACCCAGTACTTC	CASSEVRRRQGKTQYF
-	TRBJ1-1	many	TRBV28	TGTGCCAGCGTCGGAGGGGGAAACATGAACACTGAAGCTTTCTTT	CASVGGGNMNTEAFF
TRBD1	TRBJ1-6	-	TRBV4-1	TGCGCCAGCAGCCAAGCGGGACAGGGCCTTTCACCCCTCCACTTT	CASSQAGQGLSPLHF
-	TRBJ2-3	many	TRBV27	TGTGCCAGCAGTACACAGGGTTGGGAGGCAGATACGCAGTATTTT	CASSTQGWEADTQYF
-	TRBJ2-5	few	TRBV5-6	TGTGCCAGCAGCGTAGCTCTGACAGATGAAGAGACCCAGTACTTC	CASSVALTDEETQYF
-	TRBJ1-4	-	TRBV19	TGTGCCAGTAGTATCCAGCCACCGAAATTAACTAATGAAAAACTGTTTTTT	CASSIQPPKLTNEKLFF
-	TRBJ1-3	once	TRBV5-1	TGCGCCAGCAGCTTGGCCTTAGTCTCTGGAAACACCATATATTTT	CASSLALVSGNTIYF
TRBD1	TRBJ2-5	-	TRBV12-5	TGTGCTAGTGGTTTGGCAGGGAAGACAGGGAAAAACGGGGAGACCCAGTACTTC	CASGLAGKTGKNGETQYF
TRBD1	TRBJ1-5	-	TRBV3-1	TGTGTCAGCAGCCAAGGGTATGGGGACAGCTATCAGCCCCAGCATTTT	CVSSQGYGDSYQPQHF
-	TRBJ1-2	-	TRBV19	TGTGCCAGTAGTTCTTCTTGGGGGATTAACTATGGCTACACCTTC	CASSSSWGINYGYTF
-	TRBJ2-7	many	TRBV6-1	TGTGCCAGCAGTGAAACCCGGGGCTACGAGCAGTACTTC	CASSETRGYEQYF
-	TRBJ1-5	many	TRBV3-1	TGTGCCAGCAGCCAAGATAAGGAGAAGGTCCAGCATTTT	CASSQDKEKVQHF
-	TRBJ1-1	-	TRBV7-6	TGTGCCAGCAGCTCAGTGGCCGGGGGGCAGACTGAAGCTTTCTTT	CASSSVAGGQTEAFF
-	TRBJ2-5	many	TRBV7-9	TGTGCCAGCAGCTTAGCGGCCGGGATGGGGGAGACCCAGTACTTC	CASSLAAGMGETQYF
TRBD1	TRBJ2-1	few	TRBV12-5	TGTGCTAGTGGTTTGGTTCGGCGGACAGGCCCCTACAATGAGCAGTTCTTC	CASGLVRRTGPYNEQFF
-	TRBJ1-3	few	TRBV12-5	TGTGCTAGTGGTTTGGCGCCTTTCAACAGGGCCTCTGGAAACACCATATACTTT	CASGLAPFNRASGNTIYF
-	TRBJ2-2	many	TRBV10-3	TGTGCCAGAAGGATGACAGGGAACACCGGGGAGCTGTTTTTT	CARRMTGNTGELFF
-	TRBJ2-7	-	TRBV6-2/TRBV6-3	TGTGCCAGCAGCTTGGGACGACCGGAGAGCCCCTACGAGCAGTACTTC	CASSLGRPESPYEQYF
-	TRBJ2-5	few	TRBV12-3/TRBV12-4	TGTGCCAGCAGTTTTAGGCTCGGTCTATGGGAGACCCAGTACTTC	CASSFRLGLWETQYF
TRBD2	TRBJ2-7	many	TRBV28	TGTGCCAGCAGCCGTCGCCAGGGCGGGAGTCCCTACGAGCAGTACTTC	CASSRRQGGSPYEQYF
-	TRBJ1-5	-	TRBV4-1	TGCGCCAGCAGCCAGAGGGGGGTAAGGCAGCCCCAGCATTTT	CASSQRGVRQPQHF
TRBD2	TRBJ2-3	-	TRBV9	TGTGCCAGCAGCGCACAAGTAGCACCGGGACTAGGTCTCACAGATACGCAGTATTTT	CASSAQVAPGLGLTDTQYF
TRBD2	TRBJ2-7	few	TRBV20-1	TGCAGTGCTAGAGATACAAGGGAGGGGTCCTACGAGCAGTACTTC	CSARDTREGSYEQYF
-	TRBJ1-5	many	TRBV28	TGTGCCAGCAGTAGAACAGGGTTTCAGCCCCAGCATTTT	CASSRTGFQPQHF
-	TRBJ2-5	many	TRBV6-1	TGTGCCAGCAGTTTTAGTTACACCCAAGAGACCCAGTACTTC	CASSFSYTQETQYF
-	TRBJ1-1	-	TRBV15	TGTGCCACCAGCGCAGGGTTGAACACTGAAGCTTTCTTT	CATSAGLNTEAFF
-	TRBJ1-1	many	TRBV12-3/TRBV12-4	TGTGCCAGCAGGGACAGCACCCTGGTCACTGAAGCTTTCTTT	CASRDSTLVTEAFF
-	TRBJ2-2	-	TRBV7-9	TGTGCCAGCAGCCAGATGGGGGTCGGGGAGCTGTTTTTT	CASSQMGVGELFF